These 3 T cell receptor beta chains were all obtained from the same sample, sequenced in a study of cytomegalovirus exposure and HLA in healthy donors. Researchers ran the PCR with 60 Vbeta and 13 Jbeta primers. The method was immunoSEQ multiplex PCR; TCRdb's version includes in-frame clones alone and lacks a portion of them. In the table there are roughly 100,000 clones, over 9.5% of which are singletons. The sequenced material came from PBMCs. Receptors were obtained from a middle-aged man in good health and CMV-seropositive.

This clone was seen a handful of times. The rearrangement links TRBV2 to TRBJ2-3; TRBD2 aligns across 13 bases. The CDR3 extends over 21 amino acids. After removal of 0 bases from V and 5 bases from J, the junction contained 17 bases not matched to a gene. Germline lookup yields CDR1 SNHLY and CDR2 FYNNEI. The CDR3 protein is CASSEARGSATSGRIIDTQYF. CDR3 bases: TGTGCCAGCAGTGAAGCGCGGGGTTCCGCGACTAGCGGGAGGATTATAGATACGCAGTATTTT.

This clone was seen more than once but under ten times. The V and J genes are TRBV18 and TRBJ2-5, with 7 bases matching TRBD1. This CDR3 has 14 residues. The V segment lost 3 bases and the J segment 3 bases; nucleotides outside the gene matches: 4. Germline V gene lookup returns CDR1 KGHSH and CDR2 LQKENI. As DNA, the CDR3 is TGTGCCAGCTCACCGGTGGGGACAGAAGAGACCCAGTACTTC. Encoded protein: CASSPVGTEETQYF.

This chain joins TRBV18 and TRBJ2-5; D is possibly TRBD1 (5 bases). With 4 bases removed from V and 0 bases from J, the gap between germline ends came to 6 bases. Germline V gene lookup returns CDR1 KGHSH and CDR2 LQKENI. CDR3 length equals 13 residues. In DNA form, the CDR3 reads TGTGCCAGCTCACAGGGGTACCAAGAGACCCAGTACTTC. It encodes CASSQGYQETQYF.